This TCR beta chain was profiled in a study of beta chain features in type 1 diabetes. About the research overall: Similarity in age, gender and cell yields was seen between patients and healthy donors.

The CDR3 extends over 16 amino acids. J gave up 2 bases and V 3 bases, and 4 bases lay outside the gene matches. Germline CDR1 reads SGHTA; CDR2 reads FQGNSA. This clone showed up just a few times. The antigen is undetermined. Expressed TCRB transcripts were sequenced because the entire RNA isolate underwent reverse transcription. Using immunoSEQ multiplex PCR, the repertoire was profiled, and TCRdb retains in-frame clones only, with some absent. Among approximately 90,000 clones, 30% to 35% were seen once, and the ten largest hold about 0.42%. General study findings and limits: Naive, central memory and Treg TCRB repertoires appeared more alike in patients than in healthy donors. PCR might show a preference for shorter templates, equally across patients and controls. Type 1 diabetes patients showed fewer insertions and more deletions at VDJ junctions.

This TCR was sampled from a woman younger than 30 in good health. Sequencing input: stem cell memory CD4+ T cells from blood. The chain recombines TRBV7-2 with TRBJ1-4; 9 bases fit TRBD1. CDR3 coding DNA: TGTGCCAGCAGCTTCGGGACAGGGCGTACTAATGAAAAACTGTTTTTT. Its translation is CASSFGTGRTNEKLFF.